A selection of T cell receptor beta chains follows, all from one sample in a study of CDR3 diversity in severe acne. MiXCR was run by TCRdb on the PCR reads, yielding one entry per CDR3 protein. The sample has some 84,000 distinct CDR3 sequences, 48% seen once; the top ten hold 10%. Sequencing was done on a sample of blood. All receptors come from a male donor in good health, serving as a control. The CDR3 runs from the conserved cysteine through the conserved F or W. A D gene is named only where the DNA matches it firmly. Some rows mark clone size as missing; the rest say once, few, many or name a class of expanded clone.

CDR3nt: TGTGCCAGCGGCTCAAAAGGGCTGCCTAGCACAGATACGCAGTATTTT
CDR3aa: CASGSKGLPSTDTQYF
d_gene: .
j_gene: TRBJ2-3
v_gene: TRBV7-9
abundance: many

CDR3nt: TGTGCCAGCAGTTTGTGGACTCAGCATTCACCCCTCCACTTT
CDR3aa: CASSLWTQHSPLHF
d_gene: .
j_gene: TRBJ1-6
v_gene: TRBV6-1
abundance: .

CDR3nt: TGTGCCATCAGTGACCCCGGGACAGGGGGTGAAAAACTGTTTTTT
CDR3aa: CAISDPGTGGEKLFF
d_gene: TRBD1
j_gene: TRBJ1-4
v_gene: TRBV10-3
abundance: few

CDR3nt: TGTGCCAGCAGCTTTTCTGGCGGTAACTATGGCTACACCTTC
CDR3aa: CASSFSGGNYGYTF
d_gene: .
j_gene: TRBJ1-2
v_gene: TRBV5-5
abundance: .

CDR3nt: TGTGCCAGCAGCGGGCTCGAGCAGTACTTC
CDR3aa: CASSGLEQYF
d_gene: .
j_gene: TRBJ2-7
v_gene: TRBV2
abundance: few

CDR3nt: TGTGCCAGTAGTATAGATTGGGGACAGTTTCAAGAGACCCAGTACTTC
CDR3aa: CASSIDWGQFQETQYF
d_gene: TRBD1
j_gene: TRBJ2-5
v_gene: TRBV19
abundance: few

CDR3nt: TGTGCCTGGGAGAAAAGCGGGAGGGATGAGCAGTTCTTC
CDR3aa: CAWEKSGRDEQFF
d_gene: TRBD2
j_gene: TRBJ2-1
v_gene: TRBV30
abundance: .

CDR3nt: TGTGCCATCGAGGCGGGACTAGCGGGAGGGCTTTTGAATGAGCAGTTCTTC
CDR3aa: CAIEAGLAGGLLNEQFF
d_gene: TRBD2
j_gene: TRBJ2-1
v_gene: TRBV10-3
abundance: .

CDR3nt: TGCGCCAGCAGCCCGCGAGGGGCGGGAGATCATGAGCAGTTCTTC
CDR3aa: CASSPRGAGDHEQFF
d_gene: TRBD2
j_gene: TRBJ2-1
v_gene: TRBV5-1
abundance: .

CDR3nt: TGCAGCGAATCTCGGACAGCGGCGTCCACAGATACGCAGTATTTT
CDR3aa: CSESRTAASTDTQYF
d_gene: .
j_gene: TRBJ2-3
v_gene: TRBV29-1
abundance: .

CDR3nt: TGCAGTGCTAGCGGGACAGGGGATCAGCCCCAGCATTTT
CDR3aa: CSASGTGDQPQHF
d_gene: TRBD1
j_gene: TRBJ1-5
v_gene: TRBV20-1
abundance: .

CDR3nt: TGTGCCAGCAGCTTGATACTAGGGGGGGCGGAGCAGTTCTTC
CDR3aa: CASSLILGGAEQFF
d_gene: .
j_gene: TRBJ2-1
v_gene: TRBV5-6
abundance: medium-sized

CDR3nt: TGTGCCAGCAGCTTAGGACTAGCGGGTCCCACAGATACGCAGTATTTT
CDR3aa: CASSLGLAGPTDTQYF
d_gene: TRBD2
j_gene: TRBJ2-3
v_gene: TRBV7-8
abundance: few

CDR3nt: TGCAGTGCTCGCCACCCGTGGCAGGCGAACACTGAAGCTTTCTTT
CDR3aa: CSARHPWQANTEAFF
d_gene: .
j_gene: TRBJ1-1
v_gene: TRBV20-1
abundance: .

CDR3nt: TGTGCCAGCAGCCCGCTACTAGCGTACTACAATGAGCAGTTCTTC
CDR3aa: CASSPLLAYYNEQFF
d_gene: TRBD2
j_gene: TRBJ2-1
v_gene: TRBV7-8
abundance: .

CDR3nt: TGCAGTGCTAGAGATCCCGCGGGTCCTCCCAATGAGCAGTTCTTC
CDR3aa: CSARDPAGPPNEQFF
d_gene: .
j_gene: TRBJ2-1
v_gene: TRBV20-1
abundance: .

CDR3nt: TGCAGTGCCACCCCCTTCCGGACTAGTCACGAGCAGTACTTC
CDR3aa: CSATPFRTSHEQYF
d_gene: TRBD2
j_gene: TRBJ2-7
v_gene: TRBV20-1
abundance: few

CDR3nt: TGTGCCAGCAGCCCCCGCCCCTACGAGCAGTACTTC
CDR3aa: CASSPRPYEQYF
d_gene: .
j_gene: TRBJ2-7
v_gene: TRBV7-3
abundance: .

CDR3nt: TGCAGTGCTTCCCAGGGGCTAGCGGGACCGTACTCCTACGAGCAGTACTTC
CDR3aa: CSASQGLAGPYSYEQYF
d_gene: TRBD2
j_gene: TRBJ2-7
v_gene: TRBV20-1
abundance: .

CDR3nt: TGTGCCAGCAGCATAGCGGAACAAGAGACCCAGTACTTC
CDR3aa: CASSIAEQETQYF
d_gene: .
j_gene: TRBJ2-5
v_gene: TRBV7-9
abundance: .

CDR3nt: TGTGCCAGCAGCTTAAATAACAGAATGGATTCACCCCTCCACTTT
CDR3aa: CASSLNNRMDSPLHF
d_gene: .
j_gene: TRBJ1-6
v_gene: TRBV7-9
abundance: few

CDR3nt: TGTGCCAGCAGCTTAGGGCAGGGGTGGACCGGGGAGTGGGCCGGTATTGGCTACACCTTC
CDR3aa: CASSLGQGWTGEWAGIGYTF
d_gene: .
j_gene: TRBJ1-2
v_gene: TRBV5-8
abundance: .

CDR3nt: TGTGCCAGTAGTATTGCGGGGCTCACTTTGGGGAATGAGCAGTTCTTC
CDR3aa: CASSIAGLTLGNEQFF
d_gene: .
j_gene: TRBJ2-1
v_gene: TRBV19
abundance: many

CDR3nt: TGTGCCACCAGTGATCCGACGGTGAACACCGGGGAGCTGTTTTTT
CDR3aa: CATSDPTVNTGELFF
d_gene: .
j_gene: TRBJ2-2
v_gene: TRBV24-1
abundance: many

CDR3nt: TGCAGTGCTAGTGGTACGGGCACCAGGGATTCACCCCTCCACTTT
CDR3aa: CSASGTGTRDSPLHF
d_gene: .
j_gene: TRBJ1-6
v_gene: TRBV20-1
abundance: .

CDR3nt: TGTGCCACCAGCAGGAAACAGGGGGCGTCGAACACCGGGGAGCTGTTTTTT
CDR3aa: CATSRKQGASNTGELFF
d_gene: TRBD1
j_gene: TRBJ2-2
v_gene: TRBV15
abundance: .

CDR3nt: .
CDR3aa: CASSLRTSWLDEQFFGPGVGEQYF
d_gene: .
j_gene: TRBJ2-7
v_gene: TRBV7-9
abundance: .

CDR3nt: TGTGCCAGCCGCGGGGGTGTGGGAGGCTACACCTTC
CDR3aa: CASRGGVGGYTF
d_gene: .
j_gene: TRBJ1-2
v_gene: TRBV7-2
abundance: .

CDR3nt: TGCGCCAGCAGGTCCGGGACAAAAACCGGGGAGCTGTTTTTT
CDR3aa: CASRSGTKTGELFF
d_gene: .
j_gene: TRBJ2-2
v_gene: TRBV10-2
abundance: .

CDR3nt: TGTGCCAGCAGTAGCAGGGAGAGCTCCTATAATGAGCAGTTCTTC
CDR3aa: CASSSRESSYNEQFF
d_gene: .
j_gene: TRBJ2-1
v_gene: TRBV2
abundance: few

CDR3nt: TGCAGTGCTCCGGGGGCTAACTATGGCTACACCTTC
CDR3aa: CSAPGANYGYTF
d_gene: .
j_gene: TRBJ1-2
v_gene: TRBV20-1
abundance: few

CDR3nt: TGTGCCAGCAGCTTAATGGGGGCGTCCAACTATGGCTACACCTTC
CDR3aa: CASSLMGASNYGYTF
d_gene: .
j_gene: TRBJ1-2
v_gene: TRBV7-2
abundance: many

CDR3nt: TGTGCTAGTGGTTTGATAGTGGGACAGGGGGCTTTGGATAGCAATCAGCCCCAGCATTTT
CDR3aa: CASGLIVGQGALDSNQPQHF
d_gene: TRBD1
j_gene: TRBJ1-5
v_gene: TRBV12-5
abundance: .